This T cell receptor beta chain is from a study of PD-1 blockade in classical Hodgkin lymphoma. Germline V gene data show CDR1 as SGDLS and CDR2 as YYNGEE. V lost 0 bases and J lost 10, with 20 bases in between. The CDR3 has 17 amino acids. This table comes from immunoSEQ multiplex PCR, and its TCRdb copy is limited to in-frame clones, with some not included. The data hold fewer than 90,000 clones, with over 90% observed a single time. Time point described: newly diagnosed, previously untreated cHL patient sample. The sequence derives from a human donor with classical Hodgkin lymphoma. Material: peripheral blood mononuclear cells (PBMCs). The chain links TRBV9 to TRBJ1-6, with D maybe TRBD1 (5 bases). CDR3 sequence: CASSVAPSGTGGSPLHF. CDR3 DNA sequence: TGTGCCAGCAGCGTAGCGCCGTCGGGGACGGGAGGATCACCCCTCCACTTT. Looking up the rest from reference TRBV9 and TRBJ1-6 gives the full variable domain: DSGVTQTPKHLITATGQRVTLRCSPRSGDLSVYWYQQSLDQGLQFLIQYYNGEERAKGNILERFSAQQFPDLHSELNLSSLELGDSALYFCASSVAPSGTGGSPLHFGNGTRLTVT.